These 5 T cell receptor beta chains were sequenced from one sample in a study of blood T cells in healthy people across ages. A second PCR, run for about 6 to 12 cycles, used a sample-barcoded 5' primer plus a J-beta primer mix. Each CDR3 protein gets one entry after TCRdb re-called the 5' RACE reads with MiXCR. The sample shows about 800,000 distinct CDR3 sequences, about half of them seen only once. The specimen was blood. The receptor source for this set is a man of 80 years or more in good health.

This clonotype has more than one count but fewer than ten. This rearrangement joins TRBV12-3 or TRBV12-4 to TRBJ1-1; D unresolved. The CDR3 has 15 amino acids. Trimming removed 1 base at V and 3 bases at J, with 12 bases between. The CDR3 reads CASSLVWDRDTEAFF. The CDR3 DNA sequence: TGTGCCAGCAGTTTAGTTTGGGATAGGGACACTGAAGCTTTCTTT.

J is TRBJ1-2 and V is TRBV7-9; D unclear. The CDR3 is made up of 12 amino acids. Germline CDR1 is SEHNR and CDR2 is FQNEAQ (reference sequence). V lost 5 bases and J lost 11, with 15 bases in between. DNA of the CDR3: TGTGCCAGCAGCCCTCGCCCTTTCGGGTACACCTTC. Amino acids: CASSPRPFGYTF. The variable domain in full, with the rest retrieved from reference TRBV7-9 and TRBJ1-2, is DTGVSQNPRHKITKRGQNVTFRCDPISEHNRLYWYRQTLGQGPEFLTYFQNEAQLEKSRLLSDRFSAERPKGSFSTLEIQRTEQGDSAMYLCASSPRPFGYTFGSGTRLTVV.

V and J are TRBV6-4 and TRBJ1-6; unclear D gene. V was pared by 7 bases and J by 8 bases, with 6 bases between. The CDR3 is 11 amino acids. Germline CDR1 reads MRHNA; CDR2 reads SNTAGT. The chain's CDR3 is CASKAHSPLHF. CDR3 DNA sequence: TGTGCCAGCAAAGCCCATTCACCCCTCCACTTT.

The chain links TRBV20-1 to TRBJ2-7; D might be TRBD1 or TRBD2, each matching 5 bases. The CDR3 loop spans 15 amino acids. V shed 6 bases and J shed 5 bases, with 23 bases lying between them. CDR1 is DFQATT and CDR2 is SNEGSKA in the germline V gene (reference sequence). The CDR3 coding sequence is TGCAGTGCGACATCGGACGGGGCAAATACCCACGAGCAGTACTTC. Translated, it gives CSATSDGANTHEQYF.

Only one count was recorded for this clonotype. Relative to the germline gene, one junction end is altered; a read error may explain this. The gene calls are TRBV7-2 and TRBJ2-1, with 11 positions matching TRBD2. The CDR3 is made up of 15 amino acids. Per the germline V gene, CDR1 is SGHTA and CDR2 is FQGNSA. The CDR3 coding sequence is TGTGTCAGCAGCGCTACTAGCGGGAGCAGTGCTGAGCAGTTCTTC. Protein: CVSSATSGSSAEQFF.